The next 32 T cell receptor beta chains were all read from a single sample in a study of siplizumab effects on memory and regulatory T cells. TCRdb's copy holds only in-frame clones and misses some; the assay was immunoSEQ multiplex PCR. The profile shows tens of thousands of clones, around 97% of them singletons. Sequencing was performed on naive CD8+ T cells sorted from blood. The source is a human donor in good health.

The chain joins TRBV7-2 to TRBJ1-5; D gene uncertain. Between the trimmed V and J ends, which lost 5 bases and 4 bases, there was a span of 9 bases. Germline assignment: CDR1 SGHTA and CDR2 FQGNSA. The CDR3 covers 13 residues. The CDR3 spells CASSLSWNQPQHF. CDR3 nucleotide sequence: TGTGCCAGCAGCCTGTCGTGGAATCAGCCCCAGCATTTT. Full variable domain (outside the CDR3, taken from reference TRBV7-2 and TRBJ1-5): GAGVSQSPSNKVTEKGKDVELRCDPISGHTALYWYRQSLGQGLEFLIYFQGNSAPDKSGLPSDRFSAERTGGSVSTLTIQRTQQEDSAVYLCASSLSWNQPQHFGDGTRLSIL.

CDR3: CASSLGGSVTDTQYF. The CDR3 DNA follows: TGTGCCAGCAGCTTAGGGGGGAGCGTCACAGATACGCAGTATTTT. V usage is TRBV11-2 and J usage is TRBJ2-3, with D perhaps assigned TRBD1 or TRBD2 (5 bases each). The CDR3 loop spans 15 amino acids. Germline lookup yields CDR1 SGHAT and CDR2 FQNNGV. Trimming removed 1 base from V and 2 bases from J, with 10 bases in between. The full variable domain, completed using reference TRBV11-2 and TRBJ2-3, is EAGVAQSPRYKIIEKRQSVAFWCNPISGHATLYWYQQILGQGPKLLIQFQNNGVVDDSQLPKDRFSAERLKGVDSTLKIQPAKLEDSAVYLCASSLGGSVTDTQYFGPGTRLTVL.

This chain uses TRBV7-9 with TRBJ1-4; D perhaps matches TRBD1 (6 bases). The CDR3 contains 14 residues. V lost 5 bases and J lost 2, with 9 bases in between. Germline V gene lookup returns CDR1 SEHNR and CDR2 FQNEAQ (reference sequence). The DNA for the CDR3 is TGTGCCAGCAGCCCCGGACAGACTAATGAAAAACTGTTTTTT. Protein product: CASSPGQTNEKLFF.

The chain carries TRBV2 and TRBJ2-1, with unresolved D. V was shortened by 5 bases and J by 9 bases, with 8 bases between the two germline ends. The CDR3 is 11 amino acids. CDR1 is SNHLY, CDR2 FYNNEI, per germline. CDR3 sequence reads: CASSKSAEQFF. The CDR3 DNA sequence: TGTGCCAGCAGTAAGTCCGCTGAGCAGTTCTTC.

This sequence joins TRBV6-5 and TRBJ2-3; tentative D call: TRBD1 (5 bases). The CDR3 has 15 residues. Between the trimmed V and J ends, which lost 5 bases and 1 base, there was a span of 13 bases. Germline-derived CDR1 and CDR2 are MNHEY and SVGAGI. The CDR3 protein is CASSPLVGGTDTQYF. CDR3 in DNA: TGTGCCAGCAGTCCACTCGTAGGGGGCACAGATACGCAGTATTTT.

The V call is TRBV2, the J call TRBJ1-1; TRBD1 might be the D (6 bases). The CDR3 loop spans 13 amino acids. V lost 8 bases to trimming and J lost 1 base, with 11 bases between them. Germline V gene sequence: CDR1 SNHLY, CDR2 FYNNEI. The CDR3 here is CASGGGGNTEAFF. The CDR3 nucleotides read TGTGCCAGCGGGGGCGGGGGGAACACTGAAGCTTTCTTT.

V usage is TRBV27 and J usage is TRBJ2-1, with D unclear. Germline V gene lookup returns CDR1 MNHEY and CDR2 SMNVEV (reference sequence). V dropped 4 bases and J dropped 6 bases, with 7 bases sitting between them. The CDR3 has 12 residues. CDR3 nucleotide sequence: TGTGCCAGCAGTTCTTGGGGCAATGAGCAGTTCTTC. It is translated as CASSSWGNEQFF.

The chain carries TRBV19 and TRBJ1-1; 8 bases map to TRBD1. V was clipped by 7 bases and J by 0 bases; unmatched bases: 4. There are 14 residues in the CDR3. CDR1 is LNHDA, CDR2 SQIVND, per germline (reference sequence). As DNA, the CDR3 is TGTGCCAGTACTCAGGGACAGGTGAACACTGAAGCTTTCTTT. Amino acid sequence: CASTQGQVNTEAFF. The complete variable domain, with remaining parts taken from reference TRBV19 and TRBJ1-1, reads DGGITQSPKYLFRKEGQNVTLSCEQNLNHDAMYWYRQDPGQGLRLIYYSQIVNDFQKGDIAEGYSVSREKKESFPLTVTSAQKNPTAFYLCASTQGQVNTEAFFGQGTRLTVV.

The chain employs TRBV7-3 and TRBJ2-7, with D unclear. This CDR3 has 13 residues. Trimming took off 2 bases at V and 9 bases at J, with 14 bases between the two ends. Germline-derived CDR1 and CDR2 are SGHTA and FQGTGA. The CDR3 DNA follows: TGTGCCAGCAGCTTACGTGCCTACGAAGGGCAGTACTTC. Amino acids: CASSLRAYEGQYF.

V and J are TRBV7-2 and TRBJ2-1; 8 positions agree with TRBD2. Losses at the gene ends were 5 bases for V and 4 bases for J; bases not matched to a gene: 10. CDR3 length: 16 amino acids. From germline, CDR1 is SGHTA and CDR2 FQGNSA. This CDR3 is CASSPQGSGSYNEQFF. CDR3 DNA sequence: TGTGCCAGCAGCCCCCAAGGGAGCGGGAGTTACAATGAGCAGTTCTTC.

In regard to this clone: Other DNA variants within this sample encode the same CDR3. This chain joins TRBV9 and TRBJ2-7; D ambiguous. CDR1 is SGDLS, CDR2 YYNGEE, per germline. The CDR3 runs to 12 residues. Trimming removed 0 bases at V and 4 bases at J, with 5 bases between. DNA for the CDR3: TGTGCCAGCAGCGTAGACGGATACGAGCAGTACTTC. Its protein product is CASSVDGYEQYF.

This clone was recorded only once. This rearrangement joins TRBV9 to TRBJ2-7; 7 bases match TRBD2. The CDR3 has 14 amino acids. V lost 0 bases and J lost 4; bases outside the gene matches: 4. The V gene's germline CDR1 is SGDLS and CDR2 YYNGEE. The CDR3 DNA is TGTGCCAGCAGCGTAGGGGCGGGAGCATACGAGCAGTACTTC. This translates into CASSVGAGAYEQYF.

CDR3 residues: CASSLGSSFDEQYF. DNA for the CDR3: TGTGCCAGCAGCTTAGGCAGCTCCTTTGACGAGCAGTACTTC. The gene calls are TRBV7-8 and TRBJ2-7; D is undetermined. The CDR3 has 14 amino acids. Trimming removed 1 base from V and 5 bases from J, with 12 bases in between. Germline V CDR1 and CDR2: SGHVS, FQNEAQ.

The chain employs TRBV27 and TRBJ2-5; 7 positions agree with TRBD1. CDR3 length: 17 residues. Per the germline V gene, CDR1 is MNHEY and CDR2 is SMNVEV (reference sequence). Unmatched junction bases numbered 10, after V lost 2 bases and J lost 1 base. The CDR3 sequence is CASSLTWADRVQETQYF. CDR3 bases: TGTGCCAGCAGTTTAACCTGGGCAGACAGGGTCCAAGAGACCCAGTACTTC.

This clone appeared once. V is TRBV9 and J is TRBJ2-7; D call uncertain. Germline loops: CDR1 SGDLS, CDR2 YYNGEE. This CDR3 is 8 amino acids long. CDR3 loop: CASSPPFV. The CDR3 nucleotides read TGTGCCAGCAGCCCTCCCTTTGTG.

CDR3 coding DNA: TGTGCCAGCAGTTTAGGGGATACGTACACTGAAGCTTTCTTT. Translation gives CASSLGDTYTEAFF. The V gene is TRBV27, the J gene TRBJ1-1; D remains ambiguous. This CDR3 has 14 residues. Trimming stripped 2 bases from V and 3 bases from J, with 10 bases between. The germline V gene has CDR1 MNHEY and CDR2 SMNVEV (reference sequence).

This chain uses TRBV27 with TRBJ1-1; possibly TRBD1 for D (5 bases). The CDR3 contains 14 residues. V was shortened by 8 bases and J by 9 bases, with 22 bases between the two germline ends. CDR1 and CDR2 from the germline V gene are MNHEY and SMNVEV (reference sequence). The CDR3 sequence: CASWGGMSPGKAFF. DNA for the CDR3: TGTGCCAGCTGGGGGGGAATGTCCCCGGGAAAAGCTTTCTTT.

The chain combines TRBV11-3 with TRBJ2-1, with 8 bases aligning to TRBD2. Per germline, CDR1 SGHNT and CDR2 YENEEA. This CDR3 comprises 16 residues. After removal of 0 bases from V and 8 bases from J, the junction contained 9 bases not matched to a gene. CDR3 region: CASSLDKAGAVDEQFF. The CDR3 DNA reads TGTGCCAGCAGCTTAGACAAAGCGGGAGCGGTCGATGAGCAGTTCTTC.

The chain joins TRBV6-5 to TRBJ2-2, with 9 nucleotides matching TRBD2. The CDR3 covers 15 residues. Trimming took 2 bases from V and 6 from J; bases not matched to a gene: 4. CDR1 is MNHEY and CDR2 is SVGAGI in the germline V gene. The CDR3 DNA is TGTGCCAGCAGTTACGCGGCGGGGGGGTCCGGGGAGCTGTTTTTT. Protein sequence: CASSYAAGGSGELFF.

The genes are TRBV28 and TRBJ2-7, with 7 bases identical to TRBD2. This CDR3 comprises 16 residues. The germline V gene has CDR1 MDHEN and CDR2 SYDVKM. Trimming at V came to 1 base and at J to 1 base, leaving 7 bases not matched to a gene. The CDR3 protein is CASSLSRDYWSYEQYF. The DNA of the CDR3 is TGTGCCAGCAGTTTATCCAGGGACTACTGGTCCTACGAGCAGTACTTC.

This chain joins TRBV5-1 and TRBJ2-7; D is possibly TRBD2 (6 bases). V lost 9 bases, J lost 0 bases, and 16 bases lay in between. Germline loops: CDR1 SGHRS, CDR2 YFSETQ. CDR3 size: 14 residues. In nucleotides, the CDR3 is TGCGCCACCAGGGCAGCGGGCGGCTCCTACGAGCAGTACTTC. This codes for CATRAAGGSYEQYF.

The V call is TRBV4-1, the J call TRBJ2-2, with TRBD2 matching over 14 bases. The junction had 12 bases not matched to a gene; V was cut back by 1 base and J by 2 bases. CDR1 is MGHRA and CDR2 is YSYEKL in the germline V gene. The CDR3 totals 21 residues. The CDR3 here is CASSQGLAGGSPRVNTGELFF. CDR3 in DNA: TGCGCCAGCAGCCAAGGACTAGCGGGAGGGTCGCCACGTGTAAACACCGGGGAGCTGTTTTTT.

The CDR3 DNA sequence: TGCGCCAGCAGCTTCCGGGATGGGTACAATGAGCAGTTCTTC. This encodes CASSFRDGYNEQFF. The chain links TRBV5-1 to TRBJ2-1; TRBD2 is a possible D gene (5 bases). The CDR3 contains 14 residues. Trimming cost V 2 bases and J 4 bases, with 10 bases left between them. Germline V gene lookup returns CDR1 SGHRS and CDR2 YFSETQ.

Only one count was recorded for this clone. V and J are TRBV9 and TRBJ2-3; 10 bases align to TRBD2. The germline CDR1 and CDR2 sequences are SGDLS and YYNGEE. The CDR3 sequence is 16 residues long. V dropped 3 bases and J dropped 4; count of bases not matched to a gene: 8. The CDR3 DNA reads TGTGCCAGCAGCGCCACAGCGGGAGGGCCCGCAGATACGCAGTATTTT. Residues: CASSATAGGPADTQYF.

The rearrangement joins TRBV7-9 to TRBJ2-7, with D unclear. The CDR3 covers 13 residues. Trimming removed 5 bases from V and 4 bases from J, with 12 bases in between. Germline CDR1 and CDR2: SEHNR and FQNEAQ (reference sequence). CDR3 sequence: CASSNTPRYEQYF. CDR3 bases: TGTGCCAGCAGCAATACTCCCCGATACGAGCAGTACTTC.

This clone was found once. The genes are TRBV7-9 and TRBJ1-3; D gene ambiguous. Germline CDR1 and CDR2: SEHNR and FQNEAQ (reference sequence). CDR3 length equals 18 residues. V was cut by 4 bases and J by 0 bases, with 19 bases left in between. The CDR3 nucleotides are TGTGCCAGCAGCTCTTGGACCGAGGCCTATCTCTCTGGAAACACCATATATTTT. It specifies CASSSWTEAYLSGNTIYF.

The CDR3 loop is CASSPGLAVYEQYF. The CDR3 coding sequence is TGCGCCAGCAGCCCTGGACTAGCGGTCTACGAGCAGTACTTC. The rearrangement links TRBV5-1 to TRBJ2-7; 10 bases align to TRBD2. V shed 4 bases, J shed 3 bases, and the junction held 4 bases outside the gene matches. The CDR3 spans 14 residues. From germline, CDR1 is SGHRS and CDR2 YFSETQ. The full variable domain, rest sourced from reference TRBV5-1 and TRBJ2-7, is KAGVTQTPRYLIKTRGQQVTLSCSPISGHRSVSWYQQTPGQGLQFLFEYFSETQRNKGNFPGRFSGRQFSNSRSEMNVSTLELGDSALYLCASSPGLAVYEQYFGPGTRLTVT.

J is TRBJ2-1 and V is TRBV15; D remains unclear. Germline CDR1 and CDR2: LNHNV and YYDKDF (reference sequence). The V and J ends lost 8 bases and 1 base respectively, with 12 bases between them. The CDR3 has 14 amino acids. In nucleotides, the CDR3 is TGTGCCACCGTTATGGCCGGGTCCTACAATGAGCAGTTCTTC. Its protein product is CATVMAGSYNEQFF.

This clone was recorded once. CDR3 region: CASSLNLGFEQYF. The CDR3 nucleotides read TGTGCCAGCAGCTTAAACCTGGGGTTCGAGCAGTACTTC. This chain links TRBV7-8 with TRBJ2-7; D is undetermined. From germline, CDR1 is SGHVS and CDR2 FQNEAQ. The V gene lost 2 bases and the J gene lost 6 bases, with 11 bases spanning the gap. CDR3 size: 13 residues.

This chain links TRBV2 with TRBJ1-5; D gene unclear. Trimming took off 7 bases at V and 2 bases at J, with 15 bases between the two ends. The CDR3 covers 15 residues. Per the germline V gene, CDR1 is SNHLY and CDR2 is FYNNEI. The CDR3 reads CASILDEDRNQPQHF. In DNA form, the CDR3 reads TGTGCCAGCATCCTTGACGAGGACCGCAATCAGCCCCAGCATTTT. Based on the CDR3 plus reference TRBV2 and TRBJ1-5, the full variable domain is EPEVTQTPSHQVTQMGQEVILRCVPISNHLYFYWYRQILGQKVEFLVSFYNNEISEKSEIFDDQFSVERPDGSNFTLKIRSTKLEDSAMYFCASILDEDRNQPQHFGDGTRLSIL.

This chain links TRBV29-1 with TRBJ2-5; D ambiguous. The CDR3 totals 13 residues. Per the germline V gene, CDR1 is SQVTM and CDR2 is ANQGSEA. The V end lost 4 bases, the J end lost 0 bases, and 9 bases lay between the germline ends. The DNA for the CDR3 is TGCAGCGTTGTACTAACGTACCAAGAGACCCAGTACTTC. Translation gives CSVVLTYQETQYF.

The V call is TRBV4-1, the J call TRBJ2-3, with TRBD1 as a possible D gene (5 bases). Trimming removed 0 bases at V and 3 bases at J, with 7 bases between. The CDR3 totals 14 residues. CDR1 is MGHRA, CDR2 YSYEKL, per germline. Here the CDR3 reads CASSQDRETDTQYF. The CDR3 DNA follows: TGCGCCAGCAGCCAAGACAGGGAAACAGATACGCAGTATTTT.